The 3 T cell receptor beta chains given below trace back to one sample, sequenced in a study of T cell repertoires in cytomegalovirus infection. TCRdb used MiXCR to reprocess the reads, holding one entry per CDR3 protein. The data hold approximately 180,000 distinct CDR3 sequences, with roughly 9.8% observed a single time. Material: PBMCs. Source of these receptors: a human donor in good health (CMV status not recorded). Some clones in this sample may be carry-over from other donors' samples.

The sample holds a few counts of this clonotype. The chain uses TRBV9 and TRBJ2-3; D may be TRBD2 (5 bases). Trimming shortened V by 1 base and J by 0 bases, and 18 bases separated the two germline ends. This CDR3 contains 18 residues. CDR1 and CDR2 (germline): SGDLS, YYNGEE. In DNA, the CDR3 is TGTGCCAGCAGCGTATCCCTTCTAGCAGACGCTAGCACAGATACGCAGTATTTT. It translates to CASSVSLLADASTDTQYF.

This clonotype showed up many times. The V gene is TRBV12-3 or TRBV12-4, the J gene TRBJ1-1; a possible D gene is TRBD1 (6 bases). V dropped 6 bases and J dropped 0 bases, with 8 bases sitting between them. The CDR3 has 13 amino acids. CDR3 nucleotide sequence: TGTGCCAGCAGGCAGGGGTTGAACACTGAAGCTTTCTTT. Protein: CASRQGLNTEAFF.

This clonotype has a handful of counts. The gene calls are TRBV4-3 and TRBJ1-1; 7 bases agree with TRBD1. The ends lost 1 base at V and 1 base at J; junction bases unmatched: 6. The CDR3 runs 16 residues. Germline V CDR1 and CDR2: LGHNA, YSLEER. The CDR3 coding sequence is TGCGCCAGCAGCCAAGTTGCAGGGGGGGGGAACACTGAAGCTTTCTTT. Translating gives CASSQVAGGGNTEAFF.